The 17 T cell receptor beta chains listed next were all sequenced from one sample in a study of shared clonotypes between healthy human individuals. Naive CD8 cells, CD45RO-negative and positively selected for CCR7, excluded terminally differentiated effector memory CD45RA+ cells. Using immunoSEQ multiplex PCR, the repertoire was profiled, and TCRdb retains in-frame clones only, with some absent. The sample shows around 2,000,000 clones, roughly 91% of them seen only once. Sequences were obtained from naive CD8+ T cells from PBMCs. Receptor source: a man aged 18 to 29 in good health. Some clones in this sample may be carry-over from other donors' samples.

The chain joins TRBV10-1 to TRBJ2-3; 9 positions match TRBD1. Trimming at V came to 4 bases and at J to 8 bases, leaving 4 bases not matched to a gene. This CDR3 contains 13 residues. CDR1 WNHNN and CDR2 SYGVQD come from the germline V gene (reference sequence). In DNA, the CDR3 is TGCGCCAGCAGTGCTGACAGGGGGGGTACGCAGTATTTT. This gives the protein CASSADRGGTQYF.

The chain employs TRBV5-8 and TRBJ1-5; D may be TRBD1 (5 bases). V was clipped by 3 bases and J by 0 bases, with 16 bases between them. Germline values: CDR1 SGHTS, CDR2 YDEGEE. The CDR3 covers 17 residues. The CDR3 DNA sequence: TGTGCCAGCAGCTCATACTCCGGGACGGTTAGCAATCAGCCCCAGCATTTT. As protein: CASSSYSGTVSNQPQHF. Full variable domain (remainder filled in from reference TRBV5-8 and TRBJ1-5): EAGVTQSPTHLIKTRGQQATLRCSPISGHTSVYWYQQALGLGLQFLLWYDEGEERNRGNFPPRFSGRQFPNYSSELNVNALELEDSALYLCASSSYSGTVSNQPQHFGDGTRLSIL.

This rearrangement joins TRBV6-1 to TRBJ2-7; 8 bases line up with TRBD2. The germline V gene encodes CDR1 MNHNS and CDR2 SASEGT. The CDR3 is made up of 14 amino acids. V was clipped by 9 bases and J by 4 bases; unmatched bases: 11. For the CDR3, the DNA is TGTGCCAGTAAGCATAGCGGGGAGACTTACGAGCAGTACTTC. This codes for CASKHSGETYEQYF.

The V gene is TRBV28, the J gene TRBJ2-7, with 9 bases fitting TRBD2. This CDR3 comprises 14 residues. J was trimmed by 4 bases and V by 6 bases; bases with no gene match: 7. Germline V CDR1 and CDR2: MDHEN, SYDVKM. The CDR3 is CASSLSGRWYEQYF. CDR3 coding DNA: TGTGCCAGCAGCCTTAGCGGGAGATGGTACGAGCAGTACTTC.

Notes on this clone: The sample carries other DNA sequences with the same CDR3. The gene calls are TRBV7-6 and TRBJ2-3; TRBD2 matches 8 bases. This CDR3 is built from 15 residues. The germline CDR1 and CDR2 sequences are SGHVS and FNYEAQ. V lost 2 bases, J lost 0 bases, and 1 base stayed unmatched. This CDR3 is CASSLLAGSTDTQYF. The DNA for the CDR3 is TGTGCCAGCAGCTTACTAGCGGGTAGCACAGATACGCAGTATTTT.

Remarks on this clone: At one end the junction does not follow the germline gene, possibly because of a read error. V and J are TRBV6-5 and TRBJ2-7; 13 bases map to TRBD2. This CDR3 has 16 residues. The germline V gene encodes CDR1 MNHEY and CDR2 SVGAGI. The CDR3 DNA follows: TGTGCCAGCAGTAACTCCGGGACTAGCGGGATTTACGAGCAGTACTTC. Translated: CASSNSGTSGIYEQYF.

Points on this clone: The sample has other DNA sequences that encode this CDR3 too. The V gene is TRBV6-5, the J gene TRBJ2-7; D is uncertain. V lost 3 bases and J 6 bases, leaving 6 bases between the germline ends. Germline lookup yields CDR1 MNHEY and CDR2 SVGAGI. This CDR3 region has 11 residues. The CDR3 DNA is TGTGCCAGCAGTTATGTGGGCGAGCAGTACTTC. It is translated as CASSYVGEQYF.

The V gene is TRBV5-6, the J gene TRBJ1-4; no clear D. Germline CDR1 and CDR2: SGHDT and YYEEEE. This CDR3 is 12 amino acids long. Trimming removed 4 bases from V and 11 bases from J, with 12 bases in between. The CDR3 bases are TGTGCCAGCAGCCCCGGAGCCGACAAACTGTTTTTT. Protein product: CASSPGADKLFF.

This chain connects TRBV7-6 to TRBJ2-1; 7 bases are a match to TRBD2. The CDR3 length is 17 residues. Germline trimming cut 3 bases from V and 9 bases from J; bases unmatched to any gene: 17. The germline V gene encodes CDR1 SGHVS and CDR2 FNYEAQ. CDR3 residues: CASSFRSAGAGLGEQFF. The CDR3 DNA reads as TGTGCCAGCAGCTTTCGAAGTGCGGGAGCGGGGTTGGGTGAGCAGTTCTTC.

This clone was seen a handful of times. The chain carries TRBV19 and TRBJ1-2; D is perhaps TRBD1 (6 bases). Germline V CDR1 and CDR2: LNHDA, SQIVND (reference sequence). This CDR3 has 12 residues. The V and J ends lost 6 bases and 3 bases respectively, with 8 bases between them. The chain's CDR3 is CASREGDYGYTF. CDR3 sequence (DNA): TGTGCCAGTAGAGAGGGGGACTATGGCTACACCTTC.

The chain carries TRBV4-2 and TRBJ1-1; D is uncertain. Trimming removed 4 bases from V and 11 bases from J, with 17 bases in between. Germline CDR1 is LGHNA and CDR2 is YNFKEQ. The CDR3 consists of 13 residues. The CDR3 DNA reads as TGTGCCAGCAGCCCAGGTCGGGGAGCGGGGGCTTTCTTT. This sequence encodes CASSPGRGAGAFF.

This chain links TRBV9 with TRBJ2-1; 11 positions match TRBD2. CDR1 is SGDLS, CDR2 YYNGEE, per germline. V lost 3 bases and J lost 9; bases outside the gene matches: 20. The CDR3 is 19 residues long. The CDR3 is CASSAGRLTSGERGIEQFF. CDR3 DNA sequence: TGTGCCAGCAGCGCCGGACGACTGACTAGCGGGGAGAGGGGAATTGAGCAGTTCTTC.

This clone was observed once. The CDR3 protein is CASTSGGGYTF. The DNA for the CDR3 is TGCGCCAGCACCTCGGGGGGTGGCTACACCTTC. The chain links TRBV4-1 to TRBJ1-2, with D possibly matching TRBD1 (5 bases). Trimming removed 7 bases at V and 7 bases at J, with 10 bases between. The CDR3 extends over 11 amino acids. Germline V gene lookup returns CDR1 MGHRA and CDR2 YSYEKL.

The CDR3 protein is CASTEDRGHPNEKLFF. The CDR3 nucleotides are TGTGCCAGCACCGAGGACAGGGGGCACCCTAATGAAAAACTGTTTTTT. The chain joins TRBV28 to TRBJ1-4; 11 bases fit TRBD1. This CDR3 is built from 16 residues. Trimming removed 7 bases from V and 3 bases from J; junction bases left unmatched: 7. In germline, CDR1 is MDHEN, CDR2 SYDVKM.

The rearrangement uses TRBV27 and TRBJ2-5, with D possibly being TRBD1 (9 bases). This CDR3 is built from 20 residues. CDR1 and CDR2 from the germline V gene are MNHEY and SMNVEV (reference sequence). V lost 2 bases, J lost 3 bases, and 28 bases lay in between. The CDR3 nucleotides are TGTGCCAGCAGTTTAGGATTAGCGGGACAGGGTAATTTATTGAAAGAGACCCAGTACTTC. Protein product: CASSLGLAGQGNLLKETQYF.

Details on this clone: A junction boundary mismatches the germline segment, possibly from a read error. This chain joins TRBV19 and TRBJ2-1; 11 bases are a match to TRBD2. This CDR3 region has 18 residues. The germline CDR1 and CDR2 sequences are LNHDA and SQIVND (reference sequence). CDR3 in amino acids: CACSWGQVGLAAYNEQFF. The CDR3 DNA sequence: TGTGCCTGTAGTTGGGGACAGGTGGGACTAGCGGCTTACAATGAGCAGTTCTTC. Full variable domain (missing parts from reference TRBV19 and TRBJ2-1): DGGITQSPKYLFRKEGQNVTLSCEQNLNHDAMYWYRQDPGQGLRLIYYSQIVNDFQKGDIAEGYSVSREKKESFPLTVTSAQKNPTAFYLCACSWGQVGLAAYNEQFFGPGTRLTVL.

The chain has TRBV4-3 and TRBJ2-1, with 8 nucleotides matching TRBD2. The CDR3 extends over 16 amino acids. The J segment lost 5 bases and the V segment lost 1 base, leaving 7 bases of the junction unmatched. CDR1 is LGHNA and CDR2 is YSLEER in the germline V gene. DNA for the CDR3: TGCGCCAGCAGCCAAGCCGATAGGACTAGCCACAATGAGCAGTTCTTC. Amino acid sequence: CASSQADRTSHNEQFF.